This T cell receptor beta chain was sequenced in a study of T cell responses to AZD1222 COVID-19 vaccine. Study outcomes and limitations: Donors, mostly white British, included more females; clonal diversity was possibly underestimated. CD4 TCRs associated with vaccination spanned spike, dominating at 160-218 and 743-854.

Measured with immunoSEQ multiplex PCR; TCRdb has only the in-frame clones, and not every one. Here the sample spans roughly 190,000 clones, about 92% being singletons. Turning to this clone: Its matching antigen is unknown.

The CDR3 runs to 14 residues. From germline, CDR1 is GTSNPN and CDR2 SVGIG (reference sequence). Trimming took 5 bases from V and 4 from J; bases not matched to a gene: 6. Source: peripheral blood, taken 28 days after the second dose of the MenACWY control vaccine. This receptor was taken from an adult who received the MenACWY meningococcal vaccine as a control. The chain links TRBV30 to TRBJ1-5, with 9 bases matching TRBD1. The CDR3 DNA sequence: TGTGCCTGGGCTGCCGGGACAGGGAATCAGCCCCAGCATTTT. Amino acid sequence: CAWAAGTGNQPQHF. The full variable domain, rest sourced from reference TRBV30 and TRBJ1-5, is SQTIHQWPATLVQPVGSPLSLECTVEGTSNPNLYWYRQAAGRGLQLLFYSVGIGQISSEVPQNLSASRPQDRQFILSSKKLLLSDSGFYLCAWAAGTGNQPQHFGDGTRLSIL.